This T cell receptor beta chain comes out of a study of T-cell reconstitution after alpha-beta-depleted transplantation in children. Trimming removed 4 bases at V and 5 bases at J, with 24 bases between. The CDR3 covers 17 residues. Germline V gene lookup returns CDR1 MNHEY and CDR2 SMNVEV (reference sequence). Study-wide findings and caveats: In patients about two months after transplant, alpha-beta T cells reportedly arose from several hundred expanded graft clones. Counts and diversity of T cells one year after transplant came mostly from newly produced T cells.

Construction of the TCRbeta library involved unique molecular identifiers. TCRdb recomputed calls from the PCR reads with MiXCR, one row per CDR3 protein. Counted here are about 210,000 distinct CDR3 sequences, over 15% occurring once; the ten biggest clones make up roughly two fifths. About this clonotype: What it binds is unknown.

The chain joins TRBV27 to TRBJ2-7; D may be TRBD1 (6 bases). The sample consisted of PBMCs, mostly from graft donor cells, taken 360 days after TCRalphabeta/CD19-depleted stem cell transplant. The sequence derives from a male patient between 2 and 10 years old who had a stem cell transplant for acute lymphoblastic leukemia, so the T cells may come from the graft donor. CDR3 in DNA: TGTGCCAGCAGTTCTCTCCTAACAGGGCCTCTTACCGACGAGCAGTACTTC. This codes for CASSSLLTGPLTDEQYF.